Listed below are T cell receptor beta chains from one sample, sequenced in a study of blood T cell repertoires in COVID-19. Assay: immunoSEQ multiplex PCR; the TCRdb copy retains only in-frame clones and omits some. Among approximately 330,000 clones listed, roughly 86% were seen once. Sequenced material: peripheral blood. All receptors come from a man younger than 45 with COVID-19, enrolled during active disease. Each CDR3 is given with its conserved first and last residue. Fields, in order: D gene, J gene, V gene, CDR3 protein. The D gene is left open where the match is weak.

d_call: TRBD2; j_call: TRBJ2-1; v_call: TRBV5-1; cdr3_aa: CASSSFQTSGYEQFF
d_call: -; j_call: TRBJ2-1; v_call: TRBV9; cdr3_aa: CASSVDRGGDYNEQFF
d_call: TRBD2; j_call: TRBJ2-5; v_call: TRBV19; cdr3_aa: CASSSSPGLAETQYF
d_call: -; j_call: TRBJ2-2; v_call: TRBV6-5; cdr3_aa: CARLDRHTGELFF
d_call: -; j_call: TRBJ1-1; v_call: TRBV19; cdr3_aa: CASSIDGRLDTEAFF
d_call: -; j_call: TRBJ2-5; v_call: TRBV7-9; cdr3_aa: CASSVRQGSLQTQYF
d_call: TRBD2; j_call: TRBJ2-7; v_call: TRBV18; cdr3_aa: CASSPRSGRAPYEQYF
d_call: TRBD2; j_call: TRBJ2-7; v_call: TRBV28; cdr3_aa: CASSPAGGVGSYEQYF
d_call: TRBD2; j_call: TRBJ2-7; v_call: TRBV27; cdr3_aa: CASSPPGGYYEQYF
d_call: -; j_call: TRBJ2-5; v_call: TRBV5-6; cdr3_aa: CASSSPGAGWETQYF
d_call: TRBD1; j_call: TRBJ1-2; v_call: TRBV18; cdr3_aa: CASSPPGGEPRDYGYTF
d_call: TRBD2; j_call: TRBJ2-7; v_call: TRBV15; cdr3_aa: CATSRDSGRAYEQYF
d_call: TRBD1; j_call: TRBJ2-1; v_call: TRBV6-2/TRBV6-3; cdr3_aa: CASTPRRTGGYNEQFF
d_call: TRBD1; j_call: TRBJ2-7; v_call: TRBV4-2; cdr3_aa: CASSQRDRGFYEQYF
d_call: TRBD2; j_call: TRBJ2-5; v_call: TRBV5-7; cdr3_aa: CASSLERGGGLETQYF
d_call: -; j_call: TRBJ2-3; v_call: TRBV7-2; cdr3_aa: CASSLTGESTDTQYF
d_call: TRBD2; j_call: TRBJ2-2; v_call: TRBV7-3; cdr3_aa: CASSVGLAGGTTGELFF
d_call: -; j_call: TRBJ1-4; v_call: TRBV6-5; cdr3_aa: CASSYSGQLNEKLFF
d_call: TRBD1; j_call: TRBJ1-1; v_call: TRBV15; cdr3_aa: CATSRRTGEVTEAFF
d_call: -; j_call: TRBJ2-2; v_call: TRBV25-1; cdr3_aa: CASSGLNTGELFF
d_call: TRBD1; j_call: TRBJ1-1; v_call: TRBV29-1; cdr3_aa: CSGGQGWNTEAFF
d_call: TRBD2; j_call: TRBJ2-7; v_call: TRBV15; cdr3_aa: CATSRGLAGPTYEQYF
d_call: -; j_call: TRBJ2-3; v_call: TRBV5-5; cdr3_aa: CASSLVGQITDTQYF
d_call: TRBD2; j_call: TRBJ2-7; v_call: TRBV28; cdr3_aa: CASSLITGGSSYEQYF
d_call: TRBD1; j_call: TRBJ1-2; v_call: TRBV18; cdr3_aa: CASSPEQRQGTF
d_call: TRBD1; j_call: TRBJ1-6; v_call: TRBV3-1/TRBV3-2; cdr3_aa: CASSQGGETGYAASPLHF
d_call: -; j_call: TRBJ2-7; v_call: TRBV4-1; cdr3_aa: CASSQERPPGYEQYF
d_call: -; j_call: TRBJ2-7; v_call: TRBV7-2; cdr3_aa: CASSLQGLSYEQYF
d_call: -; j_call: TRBJ1-5; v_call: TRBV27; cdr3_aa: CASSFGAGSNQPQHF
d_call: -; j_call: TRBJ1-1; v_call: TRBV7-2; cdr3_aa: CASSPLTGNTEAFF
d_call: TRBD1; j_call: TRBJ2-7; v_call: TRBV6-1; cdr3_aa: CASSEGQGASYEQYF
d_call: TRBD1; j_call: TRBJ2-2; v_call: TRBV6-2/TRBV6-3; cdr3_aa: CASSYSDRLNTGELFF
d_call: TRBD1; j_call: TRBJ2-2; v_call: TRBV27; cdr3_aa: CASRPGQATGELFF
d_call: -; j_call: TRBJ1-1; v_call: TRBV6-2/TRBV6-3; cdr3_aa: CASSFGRRGPEAFF
d_call: -; j_call: TRBJ2-1; v_call: TRBV7-2; cdr3_aa: CASSLRYNEQFF
d_call: TRBD1; j_call: TRBJ2-4; v_call: TRBV7-3; cdr3_aa: CASSSLVLTGGNIQYF
d_call: -; j_call: TRBJ2-1; v_call: TRBV11-2; cdr3_aa: CASSPYRDPGAYNEQFF
d_call: TRBD2; j_call: TRBJ2-7; v_call: TRBV5-4; cdr3_aa: CASSPGTSGGYYEQYF
d_call: TRBD1; j_call: TRBJ2-1; v_call: TRBV19; cdr3_aa: CASRPPGTAYYNEQFF
d_call: TRBD1; j_call: TRBJ2-3; v_call: TRBV7-2; cdr3_aa: CASSSTWTGVGTDTQYF
d_call: TRBD1; j_call: TRBJ2-2; v_call: TRBV11-2; cdr3_aa: CASSFRQGGDTGELFF
d_call: TRBD1; j_call: TRBJ2-7; v_call: TRBV27; cdr3_aa: CASRAPTRTGGVEQYF
d_call: -; j_call: TRBJ1-1; v_call: TRBV13; cdr3_aa: CASSAPHRGGTEAFF
d_call: -; j_call: TRBJ2-5; v_call: TRBV11-2; cdr3_aa: CASSASYGQRWETQYF
d_call: TRBD1; j_call: TRBJ1-2; v_call: TRBV28; cdr3_aa: CASSLPDPRRGRPNYGYTF
d_call: -; j_call: TRBJ1-4; v_call: TRBV28; cdr3_aa: CASTPPLSGEKLFF
d_call: TRBD1; j_call: TRBJ1-6; v_call: TRBV7-3; cdr3_aa: CASSLTGGSSPLHF
d_call: -; j_call: TRBJ2-7; v_call: TRBV6-6; cdr3_aa: CASREGLVYEQYF
d_call: TRBD2; j_call: TRBJ2-1; v_call: TRBV5-4; cdr3_aa: CASSLLAGVINEQFF
d_call: TRBD2; j_call: TRBJ2-1; v_call: TRBV5-4; cdr3_aa: CASSFSSGSNEQFF
d_call: TRBD2; j_call: TRBJ2-3; v_call: TRBV4-3; cdr3_aa: CASSQVLAGGTDTQYF
d_call: -; j_call: TRBJ2-2; v_call: TRBV5-4; cdr3_aa: CASSLGVRGSNTGELFF